These 23 T cell receptor beta chains came from one sample sequenced in a study of T cells in Graves' hyperthyroidism and ophthalmopathy. RNA transcripts gave rise to amplified TCR beta CDR3 regions. TCR CDR3 regions were first amplified by RT-PCR with HTBI primers. TCRdb independently ran MiXCR on the multiplex PCR reads; one entry per CDR3 protein. The sample lists about 600,000 distinct CDR3 sequences; about 16% were seen once. The sequenced sample consisted of blood. Source of these receptors: a woman in her 40s with Graves' ophthalmopathy.

This clonotype has ten or more counts. The genes are TRBV6-1 and TRBJ2-3; 8 bases map to TRBD1. The trim removed 8 bases at V and 5 bases at J, leaving 9 bases unmatched. Per the germline V gene, CDR1 is MNHNS and CDR2 is SASEGT. This CDR3 is built from 14 residues. The CDR3 loop reads CASSEDRVIDTQYF. The CDR3 bases are TGTGCCAGCTCGGAGGACAGGGTCATAGATACGCAGTATTTT.

The chain employs TRBV28 and TRBJ2-1; the match to TRBD2 covers 8 bases. The CDR3 is 13 amino acids. Germline CDR1 is MDHEN and CDR2 is SYDVKM. V was clipped by 6 bases and J by 6 bases; unmatched bases: 4. The CDR3 DNA reads TGTGCCAGCAGAGCGGGGGTCCCCAATGAGCAGTTCTTC. Encoded protein: CASRAGVPNEQFF.

This clonotype was observed a handful of times. The chain carries TRBV7-2 and TRBJ2-1; D is unresolved. CDR1 and CDR2 from the germline V gene are SGHTA and FQGNSA. Deletions cut 2 bases from V and 6 bases from J, with 8 bases between. This CDR3 is 13 amino acids long. Here the CDR3 DNA reads TGTGCCAGCAGCTTACTCATAGGCAATGAGCAGTTCTTC. Amino acid sequence: CASSLLIGNEQFF.

Ten or more counts support this clonotype. The chain links TRBV12-3 or TRBV12-4 to TRBJ1-5; D not certain. Deletions cut 0 bases from V and 4 bases from J, with 7 bases between. This CDR3 is built from 14 residues. The CDR3 nucleotides read TGTGCCAGCAGTTTAGCGCTCCCTAATCAGCCCCAGCATTTT. It yields the protein CASSLALPNQPQHF.

A few counts support this clonotype. CDR3 loop: CSARDDTSVWNTIYF. Here the CDR3 DNA reads TGCAGTGCTAGAGATGACACTTCTGTCTGGAACACCATATATTTT. V usage is TRBV20-1 and J usage is TRBJ1-3; D remains ambiguous. Deletions cut 0 bases from V and 7 bases from J, with 16 bases between. The CDR3 extends over 15 amino acids. Germline V gene lookup returns CDR1 DFQATT and CDR2 SNEGSKA (reference sequence).

This clonotype was detected many times. The J gene is TRBJ1-2, the V gene TRBV2; possibly TRBD1 for D (5 bases). Trimming cost V 6 bases and J 6 bases, with 14 bases left between them. This CDR3 comprises 13 residues. CDR1 and CDR2 (germline): SNHLY, FYNNEI. DNA for the CDR3: TGTGCCAGCAGGCTCCGGGACTTTAATGGCTACACCTTC. Protein product: CASRLRDFNGYTF.

This clonotype was detected many times. The chain carries TRBV7-9 and TRBJ2-1, with 7 bases matching TRBD2. The CDR3 length is 14 residues. Germline V gives CDR1 SEHNR, CDR2 FQNEAQ (reference sequence). Unmatched junction bases numbered 11, after V lost 7 bases and J lost 8 bases. This CDR3 reads CASTLGGRRDEQFF. In nucleotides, the CDR3 is TGTGCCAGCACCCTTGGCGGGAGAAGGGATGAGCAGTTCTTC.

This clonotype has only one observation. V and J are TRBV12-3 or TRBV12-4 and TRBJ2-5, with D perhaps matching TRBD1 or TRBD2 (6 bases each). The CDR3 length is 14 residues. The germline V and J ends were trimmed by 2 bases and 5 bases, with 12 bases remaining between them. For the CDR3, the DNA is TGTGCCAGCAGTTTAAACGGGGGCTGGGAGACCCAGTACTTC. Translated, it gives CASSLNGGWETQYF.

A note on this clonotype: Possible read error: a much larger clone is one base away. J is TRBJ1-1 and V is TRBV18; possible D gene TRBD1, 6 bases. The CDR3 length is 14 residues. Germline V gene sequence: CDR1 KGHSH, CDR2 LQKENI. The CDR3: CASSPMGAETVAFF. The CDR3 bases are TGTGCCAGCTCACCTATGGGGGCGGAGACTGTAGCTTTCTTT.

This clonotype turned up a few times. With a much larger clone just one base away, this may be a read error. The chain links TRBV20-1 to TRBJ2-5; D unresolved. Germline V gene data show CDR1 as DFQATT and CDR2 as SNEGSKA (reference sequence). The CDR3 loop spans 13 amino acids. CDR3 loop: CSARRLETINQYF. The CDR3 bases are TGCAGCGCCCGGCGGCTGGAAACGATAAACCAGTACTTC.

At least ten counts were recorded for this clonotype. This chain connects TRBV2 to TRBJ2-1, with 9 bases identical to TRBD2. Germline V CDR1 and CDR2: SNHLY, FYNNEI. This CDR3 is built from 15 residues. J lost 4 bases, V lost 1 base, and 2 bases had no gene match. CDR3 in DNA: TGTGCCAGCAGTGAAGAAGCGGGGGGTTACAATGAGCAGTTCTTC. Its translation: CASSEEAGGYNEQFF.

The chain uses TRBV6-1 and TRBJ2-6, with no clear D. The CDR3 covers 14 residues. Germline CDR1 MNHNS, CDR2 SASEGT. V lost 8 bases and J lost 4, with 12 bases in between. The CDR3 loop is CASLRKAGANVLTF. CDR3 in DNA: TGTGCCAGCCTCAGAAAGGCCGGGGCCAACGTCCTGACTTTC.

This clonotype was seen repeatedly, ten times or more. The V call is TRBV7-9, the J call TRBJ1-4, with D hard to call. V was shortened by 3 bases and J by 7 bases, with 12 bases between the two germline ends. CDR1 SEHNR and CDR2 FQNEAQ come from the germline V gene (reference sequence). This CDR3 has 14 amino acids. CDR3 in amino acids: CASSFSGSGEKLFF. The CDR3 region has the DNA TGTGCCAGCAGCTTCTCGGGGAGTGGTGAAAAACTGTTTTTT.

The V gene is TRBV5-6, the J gene TRBJ2-2; D uncertain. V lost 2 bases to trimming and J lost 2 bases, with 7 bases between them. Per germline, CDR1 SGHDT and CDR2 YYEEEE. This CDR3 spans 14 amino acids. The CDR3 loop is CASSFAINTGELFF. The CDR3 DNA is TGTGCCAGCAGCTTTGCAATTAACACCGGGGAGCTGTTTTTT. Filled out from reference TRBV5-6 and TRBJ2-2, the complete variable domain reads DAGVTQSPTHLIKTRGQQVTLRCSPKSGHDTVSWYQQALGQGPQFIFQYYEEEERQRGNFPDRFSGHQFPNYSSELNVNALLLGDSALYLCASSFAINTGELFFGEGSRLTVL.

The chain joins TRBV5-1 to TRBJ2-5, with a weak D call TRBD2 (6 bases). The germline CDR1 and CDR2 sequences are SGHRS and YFSETQ. The V end was cut by 0 bases, the J end by 5 bases, with 23 bases between. CDR3 length: 18 residues. The CDR3 region has the DNA TGCGCCAGCAGCTTGGCCCCCATCGGTCTAGCGTCATTGGAGACCCAGTACTTC. Translating it yields CASSLAPIGLASLETQYF.

This clonotype was seen at least ten times. The rearrangement links TRBV28 to TRBJ1-4; possibly TRBD1 for D (6 bases). Germline lookup yields CDR1 MDHEN and CDR2 SYDVKM. Trimming took 5 bases from V and 0 from J, leaving 16 bases between them. CDR3 size: 17 residues. The CDR3 DNA is TGTGCCAGCAGTCCGTACGCCCGGACAGCAACTAATGAAAAACTGTTTTTT. It encodes CASSPYARTATNEKLFF.

This clonotype was seen a handful of times. The chain joins TRBV6-5 to TRBJ2-1; no clear D. Germline lookup yields CDR1 MNHEY and CDR2 SVGAGI. V lost 0 bases and J 0 bases, leaving 6 bases between the germline ends. This CDR3 is 15 amino acids long. In nucleotides, the CDR3 is TGTGCCAGCAGTTACTCGGTGAGCTCCTACAATGAGCAGTTCTTC. It translates to CASSYSVSSYNEQFF.

Only a few counts were recorded for this clonotype. The J gene is TRBJ1-1, the V gene TRBV24-1, with 9 bases aligning to TRBD1. The CDR3 covers 15 residues. Losses at the gene ends were 1 base for V and 4 bases for J; bases not matched to a gene: 3. Per germline, CDR1 KGHDR and CDR2 SFDVKD. CDR3 residues: CATSDFGQGSTEAFF. Here the CDR3 DNA reads TGTGCCACCAGTGATTTCGGACAGGGGTCCACTGAAGCTTTCTTT.

This clonotype was counted many times. V and J are TRBV27 and TRBJ1-5; 10 nucleotides align to TRBD1. The CDR3 spans 15 residues. CDR1 and CDR2 (germline): MNHEY, SMNVEV (reference sequence). The ends lost 6 bases at V and 6 bases at J; junction bases unmatched: 8. CDR3 amino acids: CASRPDRGQGQPQHF. In nucleotides, the CDR3 is TGTGCCAGCAGACCAGACAGGGGGCAGGGTCAGCCCCAGCATTTT.

This clonotype was found many times. This chain uses TRBV20-1 with TRBJ2-7; 10 bases fit TRBD1. The CDR3 is 14 amino acids. Per the germline V gene, CDR1 is DFQATT and CDR2 is SNEGSKA (reference sequence). The junction had 7 bases not matched to a gene; V was cut back by 7 bases and J by 1 base. Here the CDR3 reads CSVLGQGGSYEQYF. CDR3 sequence (DNA): TGCAGTGTCTTAGGACAGGGGGGATCCTACGAGCAGTACTTC.

The gene calls are TRBV5-1 and TRBJ2-2; TRBD2 is a possible D gene (5 bases). This CDR3 has 14 amino acids. Per germline, CDR1 SGHRS and CDR2 YFSETQ. Trimming removed 5 bases from V and 0 bases from J, with 8 bases in between. CDR3 in DNA: TGCGCCAGCAGTCGGGAAGCGAACACCGGGGAGCTGTTTTTT. Translating it yields CASSREANTGELFF.

The rearrangement joins TRBV5-1 to TRBJ2-7, with 9 bases fitting TRBD1. The CDR3 totals 15 residues. From germline, CDR1 is SGHRS and CDR2 YFSETQ. The V and J ends lost 1 base and 6 bases, in that order; junction bases with no gene match: 8. CDR3 protein: CASSLTGQGISEQYF. The CDR3 coding sequence is TGCGCCAGCAGCTTGACCGGACAGGGGATTTCCGAGCAGTACTTC. Combining the CDR3 with reference TRBV5-1 and TRBJ2-7 gives the whole variable domain KAGVTQTPRYLIKTRGQQVTLSCSPISGHRSVSWYQQTPGQGLQFLFEYFSETQRNKGNFPGRFSGRQFSNSRSEMNVSTLELGDSALYLCASSLTGQGISEQYFGPGTRLTVT.

The chain carries TRBV18 and TRBJ2-5; 8 bases are shared with TRBD2. Trimming cost V 2 bases and J 4 bases; bases outside gene matches: 9. CDR1 and CDR2 from the germline V gene are KGHSH and LQKENI. The CDR3 sequence is 16 residues long. CDR3 region: CASSPFDPGGGETQYF. The CDR3 coding sequence is TGTGCCAGCTCACCATTTGATCCGGGAGGGGGAGAGACCCAGTACTTC.